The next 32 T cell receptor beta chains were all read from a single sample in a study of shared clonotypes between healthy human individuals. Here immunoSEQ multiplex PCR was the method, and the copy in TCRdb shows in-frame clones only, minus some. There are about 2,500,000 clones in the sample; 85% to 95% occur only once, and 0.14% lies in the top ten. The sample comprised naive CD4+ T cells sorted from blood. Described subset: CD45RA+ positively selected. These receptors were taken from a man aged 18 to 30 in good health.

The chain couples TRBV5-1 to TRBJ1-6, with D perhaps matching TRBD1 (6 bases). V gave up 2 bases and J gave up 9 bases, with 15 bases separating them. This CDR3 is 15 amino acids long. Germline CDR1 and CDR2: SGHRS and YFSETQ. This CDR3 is CASSLVGANGSPLHF. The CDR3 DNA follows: TGCGCCAGCAGCTTAGTGGGGGCGAATGGTTCACCCCTCCACTTT.

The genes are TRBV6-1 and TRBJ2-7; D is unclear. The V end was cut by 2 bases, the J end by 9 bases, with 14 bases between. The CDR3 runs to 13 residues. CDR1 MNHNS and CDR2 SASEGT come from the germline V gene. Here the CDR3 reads CASSESLGLGQYF. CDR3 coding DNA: TGTGCCAGCAGTGAATCTCTTGGTCTCGGGCAGTACTTC.

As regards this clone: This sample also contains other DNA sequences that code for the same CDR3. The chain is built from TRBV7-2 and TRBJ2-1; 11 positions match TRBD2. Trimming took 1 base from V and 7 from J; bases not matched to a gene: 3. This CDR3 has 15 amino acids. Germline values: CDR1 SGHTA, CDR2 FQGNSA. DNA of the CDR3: TGTGCCAGCAGCTTAGAGCCTAGCGGGGGGAATGAGCAGTTCTTC. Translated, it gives CASSLEPSGGNEQFF. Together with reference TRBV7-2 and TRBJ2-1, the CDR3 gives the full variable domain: GAGVSQSPSNKVTEKGKDVELRCDPISGHTALYWYRQSLGQGLEFLIYFQGNSAPDKSGLPSDRFSAERTGGSVSTLTIQRTQQEDSAVYLCASSLEPSGGNEQFFGPGTRLTVL.

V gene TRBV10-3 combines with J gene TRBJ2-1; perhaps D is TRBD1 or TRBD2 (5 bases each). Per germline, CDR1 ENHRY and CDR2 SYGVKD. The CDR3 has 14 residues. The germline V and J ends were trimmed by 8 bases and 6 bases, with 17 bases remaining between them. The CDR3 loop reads CAISRGARANEQFF. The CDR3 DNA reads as TGTGCCATCTCGAGGGGCGCTAGGGCCAATGAGCAGTTCTTC.

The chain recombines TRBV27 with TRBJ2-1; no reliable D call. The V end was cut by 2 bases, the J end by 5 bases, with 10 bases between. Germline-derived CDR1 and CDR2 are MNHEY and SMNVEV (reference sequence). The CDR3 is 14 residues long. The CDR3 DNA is TGTGCCAGCAGTTTAGAGGCGGTAGACAATGAGCAGTTCTTC. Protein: CASSLEAVDNEQFF.

The DNA of the CDR3 is TGTGCCAGCAGCGGACAGGGAGGTCCGACAGATACGCAGTATTTT. Translated: CASSGQGGPTDTQYF. The V call is TRBV6-5, the J call TRBJ2-3; 8 positions agree with TRBD1. Germline CDR1 and CDR2: MNHEY and SVGAGI. The trim removed 6 bases at V and 3 bases at J, leaving 8 bases unmatched. The CDR3 contains 15 residues.

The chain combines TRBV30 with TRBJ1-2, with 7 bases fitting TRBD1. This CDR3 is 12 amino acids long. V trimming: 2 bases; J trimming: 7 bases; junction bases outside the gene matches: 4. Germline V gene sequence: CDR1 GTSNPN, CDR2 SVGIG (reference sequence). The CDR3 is CAWSSDRVGYTF. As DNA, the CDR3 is TGTGCCTGGAGTAGTGACAGGGTTGGCTACACCTTC.

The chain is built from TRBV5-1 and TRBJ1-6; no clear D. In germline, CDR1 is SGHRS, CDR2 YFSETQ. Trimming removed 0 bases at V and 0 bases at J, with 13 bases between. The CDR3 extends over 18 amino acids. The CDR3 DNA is TGCGCCAGCAGCTTGGTTAGTGGGTCGGACTCCTATAATTCACCCCTCCACTTT. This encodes CASSLVSGSDSYNSPLHF.

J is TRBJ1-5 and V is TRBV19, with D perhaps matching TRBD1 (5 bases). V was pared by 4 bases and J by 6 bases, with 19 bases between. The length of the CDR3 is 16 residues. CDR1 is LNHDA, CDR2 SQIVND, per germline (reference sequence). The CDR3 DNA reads TGTGCCAGTAGTAAAGAGGGACCTCTTAACGGTCAGCCCCAGCATTTT. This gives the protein CASSKEGPLNGQPQHF.

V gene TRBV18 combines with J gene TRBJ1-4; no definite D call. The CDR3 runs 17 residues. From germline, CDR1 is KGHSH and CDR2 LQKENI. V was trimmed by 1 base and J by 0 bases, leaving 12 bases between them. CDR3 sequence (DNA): TGTGCCAGCTCACCACTTCTCATCGGGGCAACTAATGAAAAACTGTTTTTT. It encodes CASSPLLIGATNEKLFF.

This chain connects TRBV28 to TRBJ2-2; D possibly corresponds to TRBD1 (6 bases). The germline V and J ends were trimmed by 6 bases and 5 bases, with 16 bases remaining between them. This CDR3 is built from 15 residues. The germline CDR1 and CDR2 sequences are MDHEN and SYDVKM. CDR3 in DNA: TGTGCCAGCAGCTCGGACAGCCTGGGGACCGGGGAGCTGTTTTTT. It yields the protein CASSSDSLGTGELFF.

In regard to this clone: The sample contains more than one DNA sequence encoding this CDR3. The CDR3 DNA reads as TGCGCCAGCAGCCTGGGGGCCGTTCAAGAGACCCAGTACTTC. Its translation: CASSLGAVQETQYF. The chain carries TRBV5-1 and TRBJ2-5, with D tentatively TRBD1 (6 bases). Germline V gene lookup returns CDR1 SGHRS and CDR2 YFSETQ. Trimming pared 4 bases from V and 2 bases from J, leaving 12 bases between. CDR3 length: 14 amino acids.

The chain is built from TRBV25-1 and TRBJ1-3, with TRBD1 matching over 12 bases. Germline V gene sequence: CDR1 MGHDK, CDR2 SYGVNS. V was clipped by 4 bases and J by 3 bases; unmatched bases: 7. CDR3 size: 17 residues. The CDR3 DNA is TGTGCCAGCAGTGCAATTGGGACAGGGGGCAGTGGAAACACCATATATTTT. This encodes CASSAIGTGGSGNTIYF.

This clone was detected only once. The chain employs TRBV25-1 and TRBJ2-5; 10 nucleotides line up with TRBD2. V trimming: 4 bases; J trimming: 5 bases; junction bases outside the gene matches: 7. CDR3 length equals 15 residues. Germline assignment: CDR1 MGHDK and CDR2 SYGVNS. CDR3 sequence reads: CASSVLAGGEETQYF. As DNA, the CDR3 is TGTGCCAGCAGTGTCTTAGCGGGGGGCGAGGAGACCCAGTACTTC. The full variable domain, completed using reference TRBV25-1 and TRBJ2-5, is EADIYQTPRYLVIGTGKKITLECSQTMGHDKMYWYQQDPGMELHLIHYSYGVNSTEKGDLSSESTVSRIRTEHFPLTLESARPSHTSQYLCASSVLAGGEETQYFGPGTRLLVL.

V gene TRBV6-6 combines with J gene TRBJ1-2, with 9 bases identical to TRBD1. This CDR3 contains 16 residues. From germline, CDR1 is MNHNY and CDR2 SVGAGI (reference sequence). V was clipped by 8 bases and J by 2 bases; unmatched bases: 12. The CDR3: CASDSDRGFINYGYTF. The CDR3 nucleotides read TGTGCCAGCGATTCGGACAGGGGTTTTATCAACTATGGCTACACCTTC.

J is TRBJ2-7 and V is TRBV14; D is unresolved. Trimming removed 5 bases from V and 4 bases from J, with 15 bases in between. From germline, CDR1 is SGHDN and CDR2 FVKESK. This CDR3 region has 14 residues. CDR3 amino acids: CASSKRGGKYEQYF. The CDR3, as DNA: TGTGCCAGCAGCAAGCGCGGCGGTAAGTACGAGCAGTACTTC.

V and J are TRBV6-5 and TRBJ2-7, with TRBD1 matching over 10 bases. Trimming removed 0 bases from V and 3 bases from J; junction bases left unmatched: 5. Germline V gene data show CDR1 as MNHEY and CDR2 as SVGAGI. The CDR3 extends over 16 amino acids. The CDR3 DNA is TGTGCCAGCAGTTACTCCACCGGGACAGGGGTCTACGAGCAGTACTTC. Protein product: CASSYSTGTGVYEQYF.

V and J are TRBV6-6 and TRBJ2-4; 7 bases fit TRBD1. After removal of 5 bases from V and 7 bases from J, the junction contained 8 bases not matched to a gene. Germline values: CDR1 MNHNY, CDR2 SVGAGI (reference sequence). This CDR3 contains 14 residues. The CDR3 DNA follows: TGTGCCAGCAGTAACCCGACAGGGTCGAACATTCAGTACTTC. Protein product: CASSNPTGSNIQYF.

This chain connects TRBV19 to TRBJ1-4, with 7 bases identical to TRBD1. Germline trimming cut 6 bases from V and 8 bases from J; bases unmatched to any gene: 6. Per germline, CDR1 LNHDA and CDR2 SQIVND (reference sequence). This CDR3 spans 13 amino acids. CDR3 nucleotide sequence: TGTGCCAGTAGCGACAGGGTTGGAGAAAAACTGTTTTTT. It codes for CASSDRVGEKLFF.

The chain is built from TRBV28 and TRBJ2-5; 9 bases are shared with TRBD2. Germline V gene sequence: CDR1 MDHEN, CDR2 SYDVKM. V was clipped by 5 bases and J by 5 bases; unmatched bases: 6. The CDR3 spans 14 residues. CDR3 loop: CASSRAGGGETQYF. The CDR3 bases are TGTGCCAGCAGTCGAGCGGGGGGTGGGGAGACCCAGTACTTC.

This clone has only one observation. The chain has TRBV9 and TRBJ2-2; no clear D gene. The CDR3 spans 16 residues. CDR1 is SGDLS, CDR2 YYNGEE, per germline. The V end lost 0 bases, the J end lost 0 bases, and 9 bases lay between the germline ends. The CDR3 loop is CASSVAPGANTGELFF. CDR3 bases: TGTGCCAGCAGCGTAGCCCCCGGCGCGAACACCGGGGAGCTGTTTTTT. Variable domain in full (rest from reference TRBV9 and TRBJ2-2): DSGVTQTPKHLITATGQRVTLRCSPRSGDLSVYWYQQSLDQGLQFLIQYYNGEERAKGNILERFSAQQFPDLHSELNLSSLELGDSALYFCASSVAPGANTGELFFGEGSRLTVL.

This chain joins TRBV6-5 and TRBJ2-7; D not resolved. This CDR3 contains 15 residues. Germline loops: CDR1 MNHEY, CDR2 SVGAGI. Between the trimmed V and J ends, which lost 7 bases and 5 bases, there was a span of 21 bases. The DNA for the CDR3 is TGTGCCAGCACCCCAAGGGCGTACCTTATCCACGAGCAGTACTTC. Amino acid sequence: CASTPRAYLIHEQYF.

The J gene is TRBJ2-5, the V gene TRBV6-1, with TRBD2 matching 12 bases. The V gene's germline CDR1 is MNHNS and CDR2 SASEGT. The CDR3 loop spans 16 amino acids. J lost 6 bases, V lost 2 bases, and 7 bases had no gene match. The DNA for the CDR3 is TGTGCCAGCAGTGAACTGACTAGCGGGGGAATCCAGACCCAGTACTTC. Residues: CASSELTSGGIQTQYF.

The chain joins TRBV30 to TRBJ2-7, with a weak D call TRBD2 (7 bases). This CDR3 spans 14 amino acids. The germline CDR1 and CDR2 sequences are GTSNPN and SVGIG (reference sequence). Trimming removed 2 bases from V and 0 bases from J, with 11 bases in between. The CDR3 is CAWSLGGDSYEQYF. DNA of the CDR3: TGTGCCTGGAGTCTAGGGGGGGACTCCTACGAGCAGTACTTC.

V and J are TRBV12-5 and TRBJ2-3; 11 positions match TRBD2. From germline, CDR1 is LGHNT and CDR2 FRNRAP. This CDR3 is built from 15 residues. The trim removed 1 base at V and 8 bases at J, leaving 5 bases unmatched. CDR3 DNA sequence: TGTGCTAGTGGTTTGGGACTAGCGGGACTAGGTACGCAGTATTTT. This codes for CASGLGLAGLGTQYF.

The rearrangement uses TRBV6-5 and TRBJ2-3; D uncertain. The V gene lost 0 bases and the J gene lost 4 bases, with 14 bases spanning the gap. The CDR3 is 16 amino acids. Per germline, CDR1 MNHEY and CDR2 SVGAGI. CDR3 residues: CASSYSVTGRADTQYF. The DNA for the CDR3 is TGTGCCAGCAGTTACTCCGTAACTGGAAGAGCAGATACGCAGTATTTT.

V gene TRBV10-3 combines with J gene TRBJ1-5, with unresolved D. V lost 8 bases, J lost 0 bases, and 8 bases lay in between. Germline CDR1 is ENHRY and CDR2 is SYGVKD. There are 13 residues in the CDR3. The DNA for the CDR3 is TGTGCCATCGGGCTGGTTAGCAATCAGCCCCAGCATTTT. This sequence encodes CAIGLVSNQPQHF.

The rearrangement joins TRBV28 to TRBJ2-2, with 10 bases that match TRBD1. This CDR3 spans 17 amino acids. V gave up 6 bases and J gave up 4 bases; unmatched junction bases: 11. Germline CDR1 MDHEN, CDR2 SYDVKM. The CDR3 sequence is CASSRWGQGSGTGELFF. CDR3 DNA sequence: TGTGCCAGCAGCCGATGGGGACAGGGGTCGGGCACCGGGGAGCTGTTTTTT.

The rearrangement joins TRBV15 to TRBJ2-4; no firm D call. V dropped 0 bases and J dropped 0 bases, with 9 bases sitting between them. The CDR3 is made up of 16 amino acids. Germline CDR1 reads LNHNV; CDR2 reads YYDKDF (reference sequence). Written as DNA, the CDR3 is TGTGCCACCAGCAGAGATTTCATGCTAGCCAAAAACATTCAGTACTTC. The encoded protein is CATSRDFMLAKNIQYF.

The CDR3 sequence: CASIGQGDTQYF. Written as DNA, the CDR3 is TGTGCCAGCATTGGACAGGGAGATACGCAGTATTTT. The gene calls are TRBV6-5 and TRBJ2-3; TRBD1 aligns across 8 bases. The CDR3 runs 12 residues. Germline CDR1 and CDR2: MNHEY and SVGAGI. After removal of 7 bases from V and 5 bases from J, the junction contained 2 bases not matched to a gene.

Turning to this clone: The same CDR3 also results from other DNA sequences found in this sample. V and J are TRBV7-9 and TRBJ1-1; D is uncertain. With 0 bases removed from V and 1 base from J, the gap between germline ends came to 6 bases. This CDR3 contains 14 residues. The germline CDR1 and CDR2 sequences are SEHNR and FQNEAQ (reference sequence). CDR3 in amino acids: CASSLAAGNTEAFF. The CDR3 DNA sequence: TGTGCCAGCAGCTTAGCGGCGGGGAACACTGAAGCTTTCTTT.

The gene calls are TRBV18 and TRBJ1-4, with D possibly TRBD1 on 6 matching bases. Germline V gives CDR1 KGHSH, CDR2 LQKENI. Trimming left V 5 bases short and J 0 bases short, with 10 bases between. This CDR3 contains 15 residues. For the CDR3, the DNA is TGTGCCAGCTCAGTCAACAGGGCAACTAATGAAAAACTGTTTTTT. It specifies CASSVNRATNEKLFF.